Below, one T cell receptor beta chain is given with its context. These data originate in a study of blood T cell repertoires in COVID-19. The germline V gene encodes CDR1 SGHRS and CDR2 YFSETQ. After removal of 5 bases from V and 1 base from J, the junction contained 10 bases not matched to a gene. CDR3 size: 18 residues. TCRdb's table, derived via immunoSEQ multiplex PCR, lists solely in-frame clones and lacks some. The sample includes 490,000 or so clones, approximately 90% of them seen just once. All recovered Cohort 3 donors got two negative PCRs, got clearance, or saw symptom resolution. Input material: PBMCs or T cells enriched from blood (not recorded which). The chain combines TRBV5-1 with TRBJ2-3; TRBD2 matches at 13 bases. The clonotype comes from a woman aged 55 to 70 who had recovered from COVID-19. The CDR3 region has the DNA TGCGCCAGCAGTTTAGCCGGGACTAGCGGGGTTCGCACAGATACGCAGTATTTT. It is translated as CASSLAGTSGVRTDTQYF.